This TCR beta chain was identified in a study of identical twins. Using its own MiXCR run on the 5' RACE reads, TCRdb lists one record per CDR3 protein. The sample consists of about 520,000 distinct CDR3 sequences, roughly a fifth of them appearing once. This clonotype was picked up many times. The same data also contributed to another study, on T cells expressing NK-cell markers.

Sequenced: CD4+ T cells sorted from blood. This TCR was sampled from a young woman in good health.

The CDR3 is CSAHLAGGYEQFF. DNA for the CDR3: TGCAGTGCTCACTTAGCGGGAGGTTATGAGCAGTTCTTC. The V and J genes are TRBV20-1 and TRBJ2-1; 10 nucleotides align to TRBD2. The V gene's germline CDR1 is DFQATT and CDR2 SNEGSKA (reference sequence). This CDR3 has 13 residues. Trimming at V came to 5 bases and at J to 8 bases, leaving 6 bases not matched to a gene.